This is a list of T cell receptor beta chains from one sample in a study of T cells in Graves' hyperthyroidism and ophthalmopathy. A single record per CDR3 protein comes from TCRdb applying MiXCR to the multiplex PCR reads. The sample includes roughly 500,000 distinct CDR3 sequences, about 20% seen only once; the top ten take under 55%. Sequenced material: blood. These receptors were collected from a woman between 65 and 79 years old with Graves' ophthalmopathy. Each CDR3 is given with its conserved first and last residue. The D gene is left open where the match is weak. Clone sizes are given selectively: once, few, many, or a class where the clone is expanded.

cdr3_length	v_call	clone_size	d_call	j_call	cdr3_aa	cdr3_nt
14	TRBV4-3	NA	TRBD1	TRBJ2-3	CASKKDRGADTQYF	TGCGCCAGCAAAAAGGACAGGGGAGCAGATACGCAGTATTTT
12	TRBV12-3/TRBV12-4	NA	NA	TRBJ1-2	CASSLWQYGYTF	TGTGCCAGCAGTTTATGGCAGTATGGCTACACCTTC
16	TRBV7-2	many	TRBD2	TRBJ2-1	CASSLGGAGGYNEQFF	TGTGCCAGCAGCTTAGGAGGGGCGGGAGGGTACAATGAGCAGTTCTTC
14	TRBV20-1	few	NA	TRBJ1-5	CSASNVDSNQPQHF	TGCAGTGCTAGTAACGTTGATAGCAATCAGCCCCAGCATTTT
16	TRBV6-5	many	TRBD2	TRBJ2-7	CASSYSGLAGVSEQYF	TGTGCCAGCAGTTACTCAGGACTAGCGGGAGTTTCCGAGCAGTACTTC
16	TRBV14	NA	TRBD2	TRBJ2-1	CASSPLAGNIYNEQFF	TGTGCCAGCAGCCCTCTAGCGGGAAATATATACAATGAGCAGTTCTTC
14	TRBV7-7	NA	NA	TRBJ2-2	CASSLQDQNGELFF	TGTGCTAGCAGCTTACAGGACCAAAACGGGGAGCTGTTTTTT
11	TRBV28	many	TRBD1	TRBJ1-1	CATLYQGGAFF	TGTGCCACCCTCTACCAGGGGGGGGCTTTCTTT
18	TRBV7-6	few	TRBD2	TRBJ2-7	CASSSYPKREGHLYEQYF	TGTGCCAGCAGCTCCTACCCGAAGCGGGAGGGCCATCTCTACGAGCAGTACTTC
17	TRBV6-2/TRBV6-3	NA	TRBD1	TRBJ2-7	CASSYTYDRATSYEQYF	TGTGCCAGCAGTTACACTTACGACAGGGCCACGTCCTACGAGCAGTACTTC
15	TRBV3-1	few	TRBD2	TRBJ2-7	CASSQDLGLAYEQYF	TGTGCCAGCAGCCAAGATCTGGGACTAGCATACGAGCAGTACTTC
15	TRBV5-1	few	TRBD2	TRBJ2-7	CASSLAGTSIYEQYF	TGCGCCAGCAGCTTGGCCGGGACTAGCATCTACGAGCAGTACTTC
14	TRBV9	few	TRBD2	TRBJ2-1	CASGQGGRGNEQFF	TGTGCCTCCGGTCAGGGCGGGAGGGGGAATGAGCAGTTCTTC
14	TRBV7-3	NA	TRBD2	TRBJ2-7	CASSLAGGLHEQYF	TGTGCCAGCAGCTTAGCGGGAGGGCTCCACGAGCAGTACTTC
19	TRBV29-1	NA	TRBD2	TRBJ2-2	CSASNPAGGPGGNTGELFF	TGCAGTGCTAGTAACCCAGCGGGAGGGCCCGGTGGGAACACCGGGGAGCTGTTTTTT
16	TRBV7-8	NA	TRBD1	TRBJ2-3	CASSLNMDRGTDTQYF	TGTGCCAGCAGCTTAAATATGGACAGGGGTACAGATACGCAGTATTTT
13	TRBV16	few	NA	TRBJ2-1	CASSQFRIDEQFF	TGTGCCAGCAGCCAATTTAGGATCGATGAGCAGTTCTTC
14	TRBV6-1	few	NA	TRBJ1-1	CASTPWAGQTEAFF	TGTGCCAGCACCCCTTGGGCAGGGCAGACTGAAGCTTTCTTT
15	TRBV7-3	NA	NA	TRBJ1-4	CASSLVGGSGEKLFF	TGTGCCAGCAGCTTAGTGGGAGGGTCGGGCGAAAAACTGTTTTTT
19	TRBV3-1	few	NA	TRBJ2-6	CASSQGGSSRDTVLNVLTF	TGTGCCAGCAGCCAAGGTGGGTCAAGTCGGGACACGGTCCTCAACGTCCTGACTTTC
13	TRBV6-2/TRBV6-3	NA	NA	TRBJ1-2	CASSYLLWDGYTF	TGTGCCAGCAGTTACCTGCTTTGGGATGGCTACACCTTC
15	TRBV6-1	NA	NA	TRBJ2-5	CASSSGQTLQETQYF	TGTGCCAGCAGCTCCGGACAGACCCTCCAAGAGACCCAGTACTTC
14	TRBV20-1	few	TRBD1	TRBJ1-2	CSAVNRQGAFGYTF	TGCAGTGCTGTAAATAGACAGGGGGCCTTTGGCTACACCTTC
14	TRBV6-1	few	NA	TRBJ2-4	CASGPRGGRDIQYF	TGTGCCAGCGGACCTAGGGGGGGGCGAGACATTCAGTACTTC
12	TRBV3-1	many	NA	TRBJ1-1	CASSQGTSEAFF	TGTGCCAGCAGCCAGGGGACATCCGAAGCTTTCTTT
15	TRBV19	NA	NA	TRBJ2-2	CASSTGRVNTGELFF	TGTGCCAGTAGTACTGGACGCGTGAACACCGGGGAGCTGTTTTTT
12	TRBV20-1	many	NA	TRBJ2-1	CSASQALDEQFF	TGCAGTGCTAGTCAGGCGTTGGATGAGCAGTTCTTC
14	TRBV5-1	NA	TRBD2	TRBJ2-2	CASSLRTSEMLLFF	TGCGCCAGCAGCTTGAGGACTAGCGAGATGTTGCTGTTTTTT
16	TRBV6-1	few	TRBD2	TRBJ2-3	CASSPLAGGGGDTQYF	TGTGCCAGCAGTCCACTAGCGGGAGGAGGGGGGGATACGCAGTATTTT
15	TRBV9	NA	TRBD1	TRBJ1-1	CASSVDGQGATEAFF	TGTGCCAGCAGCGTAGACGGACAGGGGGCGACTGAAGCTTTCTTT
15	TRBV6-5	few	NA	TRBJ1-1	CASSYSQGSVTEAFF	TGTGCCAGCAGTTACTCACAGGGTAGCGTCACTGAAGCTTTCTTT
16	TRBV12-3/TRBV12-4	many	NA	TRBJ2-1	CASSLEGAGVVNEQFF	TGTGCCAGCAGTTTAGAGGGGGCGGGAGTTGTTAATGAGCAGTTCTTC
12	TRBV20-1	few	NA	TRBJ2-5	CSAPLAQETQYF	TGCAGTGCCCCACTGGCTCAAGAGACCCAGTACTTC
14	TRBV12-3/TRBV12-4	NA	TRBD2	TRBJ2-3	CASSFSGSRDTQYF	TGTGCCAGCAGTTTTAGCGGGAGTAGAGATACGCAGTATTTT
14	TRBV12-3/TRBV12-4	many	NA	TRBJ2-5	CASSLSPPLETQYF	TGTGCCAGCAGTTTGTCTCCCCCGTTGGAGACCCAGTACTTC